This TCR beta chain was sequenced in a study of blood T cell repertoires in COVID-19. Here immunoSEQ multiplex PCR was the method, and the copy in TCRdb shows in-frame clones only, minus some. The data show 350,000 to 500,000 clones, over 85% seen once. CDR1 is SGDLS and CDR2 is YYNGEE in the germline V gene. The CDR3 loop spans 14 amino acids. Trimming stripped 3 bases from V and 3 bases from J, with 12 bases between. Sequencing was done on a sample of peripheral blood. This receptor was identified in a man younger than 35 with COVID-19, enrolled during active disease. J is TRBJ1-1 and V is TRBV9; D is unresolved. CDR3 DNA sequence: TGTGCCAGCAGCGCCGGGAGGACCTACACTGAAGCTTTCTTT. Its protein product is CASSAGRTYTEAFF. The full variable domain, rest sourced from reference TRBV9 and TRBJ1-1, is DSGVTQTPKHLITATGQRVTLRCSPRSGDLSVYWYQQSLDQGLQFLIQYYNGEERAKGNILERFSAQQFPDLHSELNLSSLELGDSALYFCASSAGRTYTEAFFGQGTRLTVV.